The 4 T cell receptor beta chains reported below all come from one sample, sequenced in a study of blood T cell repertoires in COVID-19. Assay: immunoSEQ multiplex PCR; the TCRdb copy retains only in-frame clones and omits some. The data contain around 140,000 clones, more than 60% of them singletons. The sample comprised peripheral blood. The source of these receptors is a man between 45 and 60 years old with acute or convalescent COVID-19.

The V gene is TRBV5-3, the J gene TRBJ1-5; 10 nucleotides match TRBD1. TRBV5-3 is marked as an open reading frame, function uncertain. Unmatched junction bases numbered 13, after V lost 4 bases and J lost 6 bases. This CDR3 comprises 17 residues. CDR3 sequence reads: CARSPRDRGRPGQPQHF. The CDR3 region has the DNA TGTGCCAGAAGCCCCCGGGACAGGGGCCGCCCTGGTCAGCCCCAGCATTTT.

The V gene is TRBV18, the J gene TRBJ1-2; TRBD1 aligns across 7 bases. Unmatched junction bases numbered 21, after V lost 6 bases and J lost 5 bases. The CDR3 sequence is 18 residues long. Germline CDR1 is KGHSH and CDR2 is LQKENI. The CDR3 DNA follows: TGTGCCAGCTCGACAACCTTAGGGACAGAGGTCAACATTTATGGCTACACCTTC. Translating it yields CASSTTLGTEVNIYGYTF.

This clone was seen once. This chain uses TRBV5-5 with TRBJ1-2, with TRBD1 matching over 8 bases. This CDR3 comprises 15 residues. CDR1 SGHKS and CDR2 YYEKEE come from the germline V gene (reference sequence). The ends lost 0 bases at V and 3 bases at J; junction bases unmatched: 4. CDR3 residues: CASSLVQGADYGYTF. In DNA form, the CDR3 reads TGTGCCAGCAGCTTGGTCCAGGGGGCGGACTATGGCTACACCTTC.

J is TRBJ1-1 and V is TRBV28, with D possibly matching TRBD1 (5 bases). Trimming took 5 bases from V and 0 from J, leaving 13 bases between them. The V gene's germline CDR1 is MDHEN and CDR2 SYDVKM. This CDR3 region has 15 residues. The CDR3 DNA sequence: TGTGCCAGCAGTCCATATGACAGACTGAACACTGAAGCTTTCTTT. Translating gives CASSPYDRLNTEAFF.